One and the same sample provided the 25 T cell receptor beta chains below, sequenced in a study of blood T cell repertoires in COVID-19. The data were produced by immunoSEQ multiplex PCR, yet TCRdb's version contains in-frame clones alone and is incomplete. The table shows 300,000 or so clones, with less than 90% occurring only once. Sequenced material: PBMCs or T cells enriched from blood (not recorded which). Every receptor here comes from a woman aged 25 to 39 who had recovered from COVID-19.

The genes are TRBV28 and TRBJ2-7, with 15 bases lining up with TRBD2. CDR3 length equals 19 residues. V was pared by 6 bases and J by 6 bases, with 18 bases of the junction left unmatched. CDR1 is MDHEN, CDR2 SYDVKM, per germline. This CDR3 reads CASSFMTWTSGGDLCEQYF. The DNA for the CDR3 is TGTGCCAGCAGCTTCATGACCTGGACTAGCGGGGGGGATTTGTGCGAGCAGTACTTC.

CDR3 sequence (DNA): TGTGCCAGCAGCTTGGGCGGCATGAACACTGAAGCTTTCTTT. This sequence encodes CASSLGGMNTEAFF. The chain is built from TRBV5-5 and TRBJ1-1; D unresolved. CDR1 and CDR2 (germline): SGHKS, YYEKEE (reference sequence). The germline V and J ends were trimmed by 0 bases and 0 bases, with 6 bases remaining between them. This CDR3 region has 14 residues.

V gene TRBV19 combines with J gene TRBJ2-1; a possible D gene is TRBD2 (6 bases). V was cut by 6 bases and J by 9 bases, with 9 bases left in between. The CDR3 extends over 11 amino acids. Germline V CDR1 and CDR2: LNHDA, SQIVND (reference sequence). The CDR3 protein is CASRTSLEQFF. The CDR3 bases are TGTGCCAGTAGAACTAGCCTTGAGCAGTTCTTC.

The gene calls are TRBV11-2 and TRBJ1-2; D is possibly TRBD1 (5 bases). This CDR3 comprises 12 residues. Trimming left V 4 bases short and J 4 bases short, with 7 bases between. Germline V CDR1 and CDR2: SGHAT, FQNNGV. CDR3 residues: CASSSDTYGYTF. In DNA form, the CDR3 reads TGTGCCAGCAGCTCGGACACCTATGGCTACACCTTC.

This chain joins TRBV18 and TRBJ1-5, with TRBD1 as a possible D gene (5 bases). Germline V gene lookup returns CDR1 KGHSH and CDR2 LQKENI. Deletions cut 1 base from V and 4 bases from J, with 11 bases between. This CDR3 contains 15 residues. DNA of the CDR3: TGTGCCAGCTCACCACGCGGGACGGATAATCAGCCCCAGCATTTT. It is translated as CASSPRGTDNQPQHF.

This clone came up a few times. This sequence joins TRBV2 and TRBJ1-2; 7 bases map to TRBD1. Germline V gene data show CDR1 as SNHLY and CDR2 as FYNNEI. The trim removed 4 bases at V and 7 bases at J, leaving 12 bases unmatched. This CDR3 has 15 residues. The chain's CDR3 is CASSGGTANGAGYTF. In DNA form, the CDR3 reads TGTGCCAGCAGTGGCGGGACAGCCAACGGCGCTGGCTACACCTTC.

The CDR3 bases are TGTGCCAGTAGTATAGTAGGCAGAGCAGGGTCCCTTGAAGCTTTCTTT. Protein: CASSIVGRAGSLEAFF. The rearrangement uses TRBV19 and TRBJ1-1, with D possibly TRBD1 on 5 matching bases. This CDR3 has 16 residues. CDR1 and CDR2 from the germline V gene are LNHDA and SQIVND (reference sequence). With 1 base removed from V and 7 bases from J, the gap between germline ends came to 19 bases.

This chain connects TRBV6-5 to TRBJ2-3, with a possible D match to TRBD1 (6 bases). Trimming left V 6 bases short and J 6 bases short, with 10 bases between. The CDR3 is 12 residues long. Germline CDR1 is MNHEY and CDR2 is SVGAGI. The CDR3 is CASSTGWDTQYF. The CDR3 DNA sequence: TGTGCCAGCAGCACAGGGTGGGATACGCAGTATTTT.

The V call is TRBV7-6, the J call TRBJ2-7; TRBD1 matches 9 bases. CDR3 length equals 14 residues. CDR1 and CDR2 from the germline V gene are SGHVS and FNYEAQ. The J segment lost 6 bases and the V segment lost 5 bases, leaving 8 bases of the junction unmatched. CDR3 coding DNA: TGTGCCAGCAGCCGAGGGAGGGACAGGGTCGAGCAGTACTTC. Protein product: CASSRGRDRVEQYF. Variable domain in full (rest from reference TRBV7-6 and TRBJ2-7): GAGVSQSPRYKVTKRGQDVALRCDPISGHVSLYWYRQALGQGPEFLTYFNYEAQQDKSGLPNDRFSAERPEGSISTLTIQRTEQRDSAMYRCASSRGRDRVEQYFGPGTRLTVT.

The chain recombines TRBV7-6 with TRBJ2-7; D is ambiguous. V was clipped by 5 bases and J by 2 bases, with 16 bases between them. The germline gives CDR1 SGHVS, CDR2 FNYEAQ. This CDR3 contains 15 residues. The CDR3 loop is CASSPEATSAYEQYF. In nucleotides, the CDR3 is TGTGCCAGCAGCCCCGAGGCAACATCCGCCTACGAGCAGTACTTC.

This chain joins TRBV7-8 and TRBJ1-2, with 8 nucleotides matching TRBD1. The CDR3 totals 17 residues. The ends lost 4 bases at V and 1 base at J; junction bases unmatched: 11. Germline-derived CDR1 and CDR2 are SGHVS and FQNEAQ. The CDR3 region has the DNA TGTGCCAGCAGCTCGCCGACAGGGGACCCAAGTAACTATGGCTACACCTTC. Amino acids: CASSSPTGDPSNYGYTF.

In DNA, the CDR3 is TGTGCCAGCAGCTTAGGGAGGGGCGGGGGGCCCTCCTACGAGCAGTACTTC. This sequence encodes CASSLGRGGGPSYEQYF. The V gene is TRBV7-9, the J gene TRBJ2-7, with 8 bases fitting TRBD2. CDR1 SEHNR and CDR2 FQNEAQ come from the germline V gene (reference sequence). After removal of 1 base from V and 0 bases from J, the junction contained 8 bases not matched to a gene. The CDR3 runs to 17 residues. Full variable domain (rest looked up from reference TRBV7-9 and TRBJ2-7): DTGVSQNPRHKITKRGQNVTFRCDPISEHNRLYWYRQTLGQGPEFLTYFQNEAQLEKSRLLSDRFSAERPKGSFSTLEIQRTEQGDSAMYLCASSLGRGGGPSYEQYFGPGTRLTVT.

J is TRBJ1-3 and V is TRBV7-2; D gene unclear. The germline V and J ends were trimmed by 0 bases and 0 bases, with 6 bases remaining between them. The CDR3 contains 15 residues. Per germline, CDR1 SGHTA and CDR2 FQGNSA. CDR3: CASSLAMSSGNTIYF. The CDR3 coding sequence is TGTGCCAGCAGCTTAGCGATGAGCTCTGGAAACACCATATATTTT. Using reference TRBV7-2 and TRBJ1-3 for the parts outside the CDR3, the full variable domain is GAGVSQSPSNKVTEKGKDVELRCDPISGHTALYWYRQSLGQGLEFLIYFQGNSAPDKSGLPSDRFSAERTGGSVSTLTIQRTQQEDSAVYLCASSLAMSSGNTIYFGEGSWLTVV.

In its sample, this clone was seen once. The genes are TRBV6-1 and TRBJ1-2; D is perhaps TRBD1 (5 bases). Trimming took off 5 bases at V and 4 bases at J, with 17 bases between the two ends. CDR1 and CDR2 (germline): MNHNS, SASEGT. The CDR3 covers 15 residues. The CDR3, as DNA: TGTGCCAGCAGTCCCCCCTGGGGCGTACTCTATGGCTACACCTTC. Amino acids: CASSPPWGVLYGYTF.

V and J are TRBV28 and TRBJ2-7; D might be TRBD1 (5 bases). V was shortened by 5 bases and J by 5 bases, with 13 bases between the two germline ends. This CDR3 has 13 amino acids. The germline CDR1 and CDR2 sequences are MDHEN and SYDVKM. CDR3 DNA sequence: TGTGCCAGCAGTGGGGCAGGGAAGGACGAGCAGTACTTC. Encoded protein: CASSGAGKDEQYF.

This chain uses TRBV27 with TRBJ2-7, with TRBD1 identical over 8 bases. V shed 0 bases and J 2 bases; nucleotides not matched to a gene: 3. Germline-derived CDR1 and CDR2 are MNHEY and SMNVEV (reference sequence). CDR3 length: 15 residues. CDR3 bases: TGTGCCAGCAGTTTATCCCGCAGGGGGCCCTACGAGCAGTACTTC. This gives the protein CASSLSRRGPYEQYF.

Regarding this clone: The junction departs from the called germline gene at one end, perhaps through a read error. This rearrangement joins TRBV3-1 (or the pseudogene TRBV3-2) to TRBJ2-7; 12 bases are shared with TRBD2. CDR3 length equals 14 residues. Germline CDR1 is LGHDT and CDR2 is YNNKEL (reference sequence). CDR3 loop: CASSQETLAGGLDF. CDR3 nucleotides: TGTGCCAGCAGCCAAGAAACGCTAGCGGGGGGGCTGGACTTC.

The V gene is TRBV11-3, the J gene TRBJ2-1, with D tentatively TRBD1 (6 bases). Germline values: CDR1 SGHNT, CDR2 YENEEA. Trimming took off 0 bases at V and 6 bases at J, with 12 bases between the two ends. The CDR3 has 15 residues. The CDR3 region is CASSLDPGQFNEQFF. CDR3 DNA sequence: TGTGCCAGCAGCTTAGATCCCGGACAGTTCAATGAGCAGTTCTTC.

This chain links TRBV5-4 with TRBJ2-5, with 15 bases fitting TRBD2. Trimming removed 3 bases from V and 4 bases from J; junction bases left unmatched: 7. Per germline, CDR1 SGHNT and CDR2 YYREEE (reference sequence). CDR3 length: 17 residues. The CDR3 DNA follows: TGTGCCAGCAGCTCCTGGGGGACTAGCGGGGGGAGAGAGACCCAGTACTTC. Its translation is CASSSWGTSGGRETQYF.

The chain combines TRBV7-2 with TRBJ1-4; 7 bases are shared with TRBD1. The CDR3 is made up of 14 amino acids. Germline CDR1 SGHTA, CDR2 FQGNSA. Germline trimming cut 5 bases from V and 5 bases from J; bases unmatched to any gene: 5. Written as DNA, the CDR3 is TGTGCCAGCAGCCGGGACAGCCTCAATGAAAAACTGTTTTTT. Protein: CASSRDSLNEKLFF.

The chain is built from TRBV4-3 and TRBJ1-3, with D maybe TRBD1 (5 bases). The germline V gene has CDR1 LGHNA and CDR2 YSLEER. The V and J ends lost 3 bases and 0 bases respectively, with 12 bases between them. The CDR3 sequence is 16 residues long. CDR3 residues: CASSQDETVSGNTIYF. In DNA, the CDR3 is TGCGCCAGCAGCCAGGATGAGACAGTCTCTGGAAACACCATATATTTT.

The chain couples TRBV19 to TRBJ1-4; TRBD1 agrees at 12 bases. The V and J ends lost 7 bases and 3 bases, in that order; junction bases with no gene match: 6. This CDR3 is 16 amino acids long. CDR1 LNHDA and CDR2 SQIVND come from the germline V gene (reference sequence). CDR3 sequence reads: CASKRDRGRANEKLFF. The CDR3 nucleotides are TGTGCCAGTAAAAGGGACAGGGGGCGCGCTAATGAAAAACTGTTTTTT.

The rearrangement uses TRBV11-2 and TRBJ2-7; 7 bases map to TRBD1. In germline, CDR1 is SGHAT, CDR2 FQNNGV. After removal of 4 bases from V and 2 bases from J, the junction contained 11 bases not matched to a gene. This CDR3 is 16 amino acids long. The CDR3 sequence is CASSSESGTAPYEQYF. Written as DNA, the CDR3 is TGTGCCAGCAGCTCCGAGTCCGGGACAGCTCCCTACGAGCAGTACTTC.

The V and J genes are TRBV6-6 and TRBJ2-7; D may be TRBD2 (5 bases). The CDR3 covers 14 residues. The germline V gene encodes CDR1 MNHNY and CDR2 SVGAGI (reference sequence). V was shortened by 10 bases and J by 0 bases, with 16 bases between the two germline ends. The CDR3 nucleotides read TGTGCCATTTCCCGGGATGCTGACTCCTACGAGCAGTACTTC. It encodes CAISRDADSYEQYF.

The gene calls are TRBV7-9 and TRBJ1-2, with 12 bases matching TRBD1. The CDR3 has 13 amino acids. In germline, CDR1 is SEHNR, CDR2 FQNEAQ (reference sequence). With V trimmed by 5 bases and J by 10 bases, 5 bases remained unmatched. CDR3 coding DNA: TGTGCCAGCAGCCCACCGGGACAGGGGGCCTACACCTTC. Its translation is CASSPPGQGAYTF.